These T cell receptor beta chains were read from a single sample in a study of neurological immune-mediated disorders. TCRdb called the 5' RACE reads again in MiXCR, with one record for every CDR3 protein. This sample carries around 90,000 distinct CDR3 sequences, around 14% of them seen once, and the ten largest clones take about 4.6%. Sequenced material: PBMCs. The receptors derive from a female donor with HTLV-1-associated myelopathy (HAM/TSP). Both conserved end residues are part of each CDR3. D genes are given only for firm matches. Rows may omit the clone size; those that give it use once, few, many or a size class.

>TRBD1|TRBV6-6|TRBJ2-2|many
TGTGCCAGCAGTTGGACAGGTTCGAACACCGGGGAGCTGTTTTTT
CASSWTGSNTGELFF
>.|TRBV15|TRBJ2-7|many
TGTGCTACCAGCAGAGGGGCCGGATCGACCTACGAGCAGTACTTC
CATSRGAGSTYEQYF
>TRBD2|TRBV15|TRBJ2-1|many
TGTGCTACCAGCGTTGAACGGGGGGGCCCCAATGAGCAGTTCTTC
CATSVERGGPNEQFF
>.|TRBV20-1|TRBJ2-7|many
TGCAGTGCTAGCGGCATCTCGGCGGGTCGAACCTACGAGCAGTACTTC
CSASGISAGRTYEQYF
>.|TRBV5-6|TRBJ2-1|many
TGTGCCAGCAGCCCTACGGGGGCAGGCAATGAGCAGTTCTTC
CASSPTGAGNEQFF
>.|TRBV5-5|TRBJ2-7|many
TGTGCCAGCAGCTTGGTCCAGGGGTCCTCCTACGAGCAGTACTTC
CASSLVQGSSYEQYF
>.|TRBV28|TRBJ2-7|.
TGTGCCAGCCGTACGGGCAGGCGTTACGAGCAGTACTTC
CASRTGRRYEQYF
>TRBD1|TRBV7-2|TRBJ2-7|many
TGTGCCAGCAGCGCCCGACAGGGTTCCTACGAGCAGTACTTC
CASSARQGSYEQYF
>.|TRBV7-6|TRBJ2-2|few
TGTGCCAGCAGGGCGGGAACGAACACCGGGGAGCTGTTTTTT
CASRAGTNTGELFF
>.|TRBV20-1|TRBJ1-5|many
TGCAGTGCTAGAGATTCCCAAGGTCAGCAAAGCCAGCATTTT
CSARDSQGQQSQHF
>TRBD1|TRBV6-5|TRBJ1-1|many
TGTGCCAGCAGTACCTACAGGGGGAGGAACACTGAAGCTTTCTTT
CASSTYRGRNTEAFF
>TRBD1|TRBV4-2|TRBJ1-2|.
TGTGCCAGCAGCCTAGATCAGGGGGCGGATGGCTACACCTTC
CASSLDQGADGYTF
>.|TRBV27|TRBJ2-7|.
TGTGACAGCAGGGCAGGGACGGTATCCGAGCAGTACTTC
CDSRAGTVSEQYF
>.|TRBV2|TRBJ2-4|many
TGTGCCAGCAGTGGAACGGGCAAAAACATTCAGTACTTC
CASSGTGKNIQYF
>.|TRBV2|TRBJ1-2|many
TGTGCCAGCAGCCCTTGGACCCGGGATGGCTACACCTTC
CASSPWTRDGYTF
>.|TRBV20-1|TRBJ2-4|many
TGCAGTGCTAGAGATCCAGGACTAAACATTCAGTACTTC
CSARDPGLNIQYF
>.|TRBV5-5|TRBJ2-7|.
TGTGCCAGCAGCGCCGGACAGACCTACGAGCAGTACTTC
CASSAGQTYEQYF
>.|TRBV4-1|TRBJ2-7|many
TGCGCCAGCAGCCAAGGCAAGGACGTCTCCTACGAGCAGTACTTC
CASSQGKDVSYEQYF
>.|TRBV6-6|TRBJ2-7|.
TGTGCCAGCAGTTACTCCGGGACTCCGGGACAGAGCTCCTACGAGCAGTACTTC
CASSYSGTPGQSSYEQYF
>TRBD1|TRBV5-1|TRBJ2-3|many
TGCGCCAGCAGCTTGGCGCCAGGGGGTGCAGATACGCAGTATTTT
CASSLAPGGADTQYF
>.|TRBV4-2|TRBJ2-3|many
TGTGCCAGCAGCCAAGGAGCTAGTTCCGCCAACACAGATACGCAGTATTTT
CASSQGASSANTDTQYF
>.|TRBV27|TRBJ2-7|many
TGTGCCAGCAGTTCTAGGGTCTCCTACGAGCAGTACTTC
CASSSRVSYEQYF
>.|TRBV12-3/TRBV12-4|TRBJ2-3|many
TGTGCCAGCAGGCCCCTGGGGGGATCGGATACGCAGTATTTT
CASRPLGGSDTQYF
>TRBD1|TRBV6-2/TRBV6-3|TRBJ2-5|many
TGTGCCAGCAGATTGGACAGGGGGTCCGAGACCCAGTACTTC
CASRLDRGSETQYF
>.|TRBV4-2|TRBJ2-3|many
TGTGCCAGCAGCCCCTCGACGGGAGATACGCAGTATTTT
CASSPSTGDTQYF
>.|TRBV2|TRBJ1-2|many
TGTGCCAGCAGGGGACTCAGGGGCCCTAACTATGGCTACACCTTC
CASRGLRGPNYGYTF
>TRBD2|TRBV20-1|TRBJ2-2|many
TGCAGTGCTAGAGAAGGGCGGGGGGGCACCGGGGAGCTGTTTTTT
CSAREGRGGTGELFF
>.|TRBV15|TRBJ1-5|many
TGTGCCACCAGCAGACACAATCAGCCCCAGCATTTT
CATSRHNQPQHF
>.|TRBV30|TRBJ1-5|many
TGTGCCTGGAGTGTAGGCAGGGGCAATCAGCCCCAGCATTTT
CAWSVGRGNQPQHF
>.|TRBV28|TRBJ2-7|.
TGTGCCAGCCACCCGCCCGAGGGACTGTCCTCCTACGAGCAGTACTTC
CASHPPEGLSSYEQYF
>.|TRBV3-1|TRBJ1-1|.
TGTGCCAGCAGCCAAGATCGGGCCAACACTGAAGCTTTCTTT
CASSQDRANTEAFF
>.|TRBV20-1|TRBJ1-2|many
TGCAGTGCTAGAGATCGTTGGGGGTCAGGTGGCTACACCTTC
CSARDRWGSGGYTF
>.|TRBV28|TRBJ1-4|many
TGTGCCAGCAGTTTTTCGTCCGCTGGTGATAAACTGTTTTTT
CASSFSSAGDKLFF
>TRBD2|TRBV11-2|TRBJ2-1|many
TGTGCCAGCAGCTTAATTGCTAGCGGGGGTGGGAATGAGCAGTTCTTC
CASSLIASGGGNEQFF
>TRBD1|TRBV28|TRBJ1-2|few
TGTGCCAGCAGACAGGGGAGCAGTGGCTACACCTTC
CASRQGSSGYTF
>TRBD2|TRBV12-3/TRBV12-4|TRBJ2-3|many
TGTGCCAGCAGTTTCGGCGGGGGGGAGTCAGATACGCAGTATTTT
CASSFGGGESDTQYF
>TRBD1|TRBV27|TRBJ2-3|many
TGTGCCAGCAGTTTATCGTTCGGGACAGCAAGGACAGATACGCAGTATTTT
CASSLSFGTARTDTQYF
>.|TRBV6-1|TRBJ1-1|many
TGTGCCAGCAGCGCAGGGAACACTGAAGCTTTCTTT
CASSAGNTEAFF
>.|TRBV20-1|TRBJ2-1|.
TGCAGTGCTAGAGACCGGGTCTCCAATGGGGAGCAGTTCTTC
CSARDRVSNGEQFF
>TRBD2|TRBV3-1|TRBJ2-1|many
TGTGCCAGCAGCCAAGCTAGCGGGGGGTACAATGAGCAGTTCTTC
CASSQASGGYNEQFF
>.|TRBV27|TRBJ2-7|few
TGTGCCAGCAGTTCCTACCTAAAAGGGTCCACGAGCTCCTACGAGCAGTACTTC
CASSSYLKGSTSSYEQYF